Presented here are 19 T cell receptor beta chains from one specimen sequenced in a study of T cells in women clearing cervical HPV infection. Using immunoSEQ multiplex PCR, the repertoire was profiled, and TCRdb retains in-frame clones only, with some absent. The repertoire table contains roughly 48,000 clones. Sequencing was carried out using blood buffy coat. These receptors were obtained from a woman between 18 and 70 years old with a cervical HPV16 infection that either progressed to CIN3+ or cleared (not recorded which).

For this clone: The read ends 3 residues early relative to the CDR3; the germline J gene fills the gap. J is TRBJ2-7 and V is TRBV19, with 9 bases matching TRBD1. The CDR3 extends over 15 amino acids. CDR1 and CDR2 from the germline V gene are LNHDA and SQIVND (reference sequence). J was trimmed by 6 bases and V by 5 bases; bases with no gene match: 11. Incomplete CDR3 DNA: TGTGCCAGTAGTGATGTCGGGGACAGGGTCCCCGAG. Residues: CASSDVGDRVPE. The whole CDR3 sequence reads CASSDVGDRVPEQYF.

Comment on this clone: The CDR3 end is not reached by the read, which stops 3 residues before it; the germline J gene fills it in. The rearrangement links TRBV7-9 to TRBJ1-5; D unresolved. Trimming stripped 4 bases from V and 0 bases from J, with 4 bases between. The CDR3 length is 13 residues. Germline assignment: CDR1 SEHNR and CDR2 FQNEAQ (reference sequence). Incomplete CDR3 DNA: TGTGCCAGCAGCTCTAATAGCAATCAGCCC. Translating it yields CASSSNSNQP. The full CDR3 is CASSSNSNQPQHF.

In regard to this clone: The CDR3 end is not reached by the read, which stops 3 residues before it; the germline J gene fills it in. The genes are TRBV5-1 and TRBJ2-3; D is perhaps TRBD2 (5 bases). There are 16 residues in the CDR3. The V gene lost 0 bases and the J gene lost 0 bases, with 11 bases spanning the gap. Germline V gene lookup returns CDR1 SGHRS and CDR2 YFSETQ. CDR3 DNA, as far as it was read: TGCGCCAGCAGCTTGGTAGCGAAGTCTAGCACAGATACG. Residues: CASSLVAKSSTDT. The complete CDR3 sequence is CASSLVAKSSTDTQYF.

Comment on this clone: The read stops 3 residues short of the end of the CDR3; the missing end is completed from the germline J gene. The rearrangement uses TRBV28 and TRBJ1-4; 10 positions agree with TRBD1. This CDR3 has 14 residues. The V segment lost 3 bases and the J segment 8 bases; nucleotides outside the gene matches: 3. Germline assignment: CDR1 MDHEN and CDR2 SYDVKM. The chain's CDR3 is CASSFLDRGEKLFF. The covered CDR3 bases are TGTGCCAGCAGTTTCCTGGACAGGGGGGAAAAA.

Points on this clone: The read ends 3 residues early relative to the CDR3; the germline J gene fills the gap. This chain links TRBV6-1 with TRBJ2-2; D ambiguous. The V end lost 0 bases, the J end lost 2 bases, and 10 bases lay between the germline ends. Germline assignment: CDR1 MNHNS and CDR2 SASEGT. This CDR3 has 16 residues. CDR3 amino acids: CASSEANGLNTGELFF. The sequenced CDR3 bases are TGTGCCAGCAGTGAAGCAAACGGGTTAAACACCGGGGAG.

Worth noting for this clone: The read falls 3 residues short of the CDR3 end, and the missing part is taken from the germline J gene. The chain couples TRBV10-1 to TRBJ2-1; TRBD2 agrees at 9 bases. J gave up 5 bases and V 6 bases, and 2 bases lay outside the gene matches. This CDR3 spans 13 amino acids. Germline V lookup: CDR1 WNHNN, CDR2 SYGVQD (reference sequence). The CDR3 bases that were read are TGCGCCAGCAGCAGACTAGCGGACAATGAG. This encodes CASSRLADNE. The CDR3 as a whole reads CASSRLADNEQFF.

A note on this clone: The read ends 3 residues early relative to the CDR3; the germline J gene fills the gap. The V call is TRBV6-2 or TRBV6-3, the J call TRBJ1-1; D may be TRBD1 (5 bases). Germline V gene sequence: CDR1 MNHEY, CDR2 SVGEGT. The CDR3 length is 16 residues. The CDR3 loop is CASKGTDWGDSYEAFF. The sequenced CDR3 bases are TGTGCCAGTAAGGGAACCGACTGGGGGGACTCCTACGAG.

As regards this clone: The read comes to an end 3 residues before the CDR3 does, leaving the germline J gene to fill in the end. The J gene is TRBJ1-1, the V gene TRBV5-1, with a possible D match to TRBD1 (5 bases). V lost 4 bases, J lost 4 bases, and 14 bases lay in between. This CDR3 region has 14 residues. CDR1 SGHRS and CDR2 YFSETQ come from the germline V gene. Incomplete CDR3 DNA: TGCGCCAGCAGCGGCGTAGGGGAGGGCACTGAA. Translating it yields CASSGVGEGTE. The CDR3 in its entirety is CASSGVGEGTEAFF.

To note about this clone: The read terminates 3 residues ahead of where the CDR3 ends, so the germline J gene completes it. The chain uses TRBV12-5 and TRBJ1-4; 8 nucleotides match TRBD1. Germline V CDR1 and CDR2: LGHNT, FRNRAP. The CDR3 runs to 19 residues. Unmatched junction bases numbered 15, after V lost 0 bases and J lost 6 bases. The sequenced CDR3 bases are TGTGCTAGTGGTTTGGTACCGTTGGCAGGGGGCAGAGTAGATGAAAAA. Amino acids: CASGLVPLAGGRVDEK. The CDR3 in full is CASGLVPLAGGRVDEKLFF.

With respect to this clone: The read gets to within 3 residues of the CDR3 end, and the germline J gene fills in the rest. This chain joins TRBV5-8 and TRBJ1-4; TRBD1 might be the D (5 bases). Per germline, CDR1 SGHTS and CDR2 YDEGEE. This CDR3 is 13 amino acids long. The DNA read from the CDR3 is TGTGCCAGCAGCTTATTTAACGGGGGAGAA. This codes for CASSLFNGGE. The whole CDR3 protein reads CASSLFNGGELFF. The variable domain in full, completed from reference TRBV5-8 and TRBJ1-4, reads EAGVTQSPTHLIKTRGQQATLRCSPISGHTSVYWYQQALGLGLQFLLWYDEGEERNRGNFPPRFSGRQFPNYSSELNVNALELEDSALYLCASSLFNGGELFFGSGTQLSVL.

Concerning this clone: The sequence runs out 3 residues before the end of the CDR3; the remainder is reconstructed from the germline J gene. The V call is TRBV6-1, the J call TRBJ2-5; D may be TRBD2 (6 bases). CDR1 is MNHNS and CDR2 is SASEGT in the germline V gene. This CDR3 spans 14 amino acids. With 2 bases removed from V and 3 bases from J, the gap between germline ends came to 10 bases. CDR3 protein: CASSELGGEETQYF. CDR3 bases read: TGTGCCAGCAGTGAACTCGGGGGAGAAGAGACC.

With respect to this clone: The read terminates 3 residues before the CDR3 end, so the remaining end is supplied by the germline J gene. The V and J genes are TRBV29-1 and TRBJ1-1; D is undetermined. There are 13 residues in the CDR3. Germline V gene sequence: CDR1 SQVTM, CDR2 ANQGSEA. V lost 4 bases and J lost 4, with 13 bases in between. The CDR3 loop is CSVVSGGRTEAFF. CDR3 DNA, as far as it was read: TGCAGCGTTGTGTCTGGCGGGCGCACTGAA.

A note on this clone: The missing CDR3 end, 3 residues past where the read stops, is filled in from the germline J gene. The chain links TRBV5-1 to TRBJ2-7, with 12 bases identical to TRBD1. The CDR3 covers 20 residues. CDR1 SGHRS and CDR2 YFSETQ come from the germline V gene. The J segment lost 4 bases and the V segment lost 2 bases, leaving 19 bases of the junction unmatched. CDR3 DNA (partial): TGCGCCAGCAGCTTCAAATCCGGGACAGGGGGCGGCCCGGCGGGGTACGAG. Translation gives CASSFKSGTGGGPAGYE. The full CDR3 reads CASSFKSGTGGGPAGYEQYF.

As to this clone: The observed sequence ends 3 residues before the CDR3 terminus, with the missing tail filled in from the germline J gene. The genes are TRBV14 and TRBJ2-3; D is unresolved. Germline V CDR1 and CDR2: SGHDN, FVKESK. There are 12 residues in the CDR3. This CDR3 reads CASSQDRRTQYF. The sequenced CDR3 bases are TGTGCCAGCAGCCAAGATCGCCGGACG.

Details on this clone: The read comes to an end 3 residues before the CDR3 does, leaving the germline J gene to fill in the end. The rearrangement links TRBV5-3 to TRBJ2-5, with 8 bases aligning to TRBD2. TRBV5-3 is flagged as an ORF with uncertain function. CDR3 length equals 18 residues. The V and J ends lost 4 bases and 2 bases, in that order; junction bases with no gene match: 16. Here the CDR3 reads CARSHVGFRAGGQETQYF. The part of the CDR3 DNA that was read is TGTGCCAGAAGCCATGTAGGGTTTAGGGCGGGAGGACAAGAGACC.

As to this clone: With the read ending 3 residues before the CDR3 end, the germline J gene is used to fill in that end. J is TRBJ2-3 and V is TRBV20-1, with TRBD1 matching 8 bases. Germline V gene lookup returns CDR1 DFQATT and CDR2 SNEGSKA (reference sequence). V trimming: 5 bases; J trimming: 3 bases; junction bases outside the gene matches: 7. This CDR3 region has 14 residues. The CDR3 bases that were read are TGCAGTGCTCAACAGGGGGACGTAACAGATACG. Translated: CSAQQGDVTDT. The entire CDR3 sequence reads CSAQQGDVTDTQYF.

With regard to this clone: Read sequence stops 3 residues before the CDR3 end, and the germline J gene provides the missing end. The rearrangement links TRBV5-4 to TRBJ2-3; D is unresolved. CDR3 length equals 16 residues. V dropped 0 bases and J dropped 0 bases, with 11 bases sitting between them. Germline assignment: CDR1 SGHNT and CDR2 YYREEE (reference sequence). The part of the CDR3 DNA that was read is TGTGCCAGCAGCTTGGCCGGGTTAATTAGCACAGATACG. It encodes CASSLAGLISTDT. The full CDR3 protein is CASSLAGLISTDTQYF.

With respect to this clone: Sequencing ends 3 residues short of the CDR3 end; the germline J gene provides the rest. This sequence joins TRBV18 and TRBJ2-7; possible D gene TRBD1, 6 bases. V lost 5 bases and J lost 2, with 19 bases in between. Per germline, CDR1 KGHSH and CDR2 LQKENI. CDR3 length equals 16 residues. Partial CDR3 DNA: TGTGCCAGCTCAGCAAGGACAGTCACATCTCCCTACGAG. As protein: CASSARTVTSPYE. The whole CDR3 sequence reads CASSARTVTSPYEQYF. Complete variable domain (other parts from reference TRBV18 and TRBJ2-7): NAGVMQNPRHLVRRRGQEARLRCSPMKGHSHVYWYRQLPEEGLKFMVYLQKENIIDESGMPKERFSAEFPKEGPSILRIQQVVRGDSAAYFCASSARTVTSPYEQYFGPGTRLTVT.

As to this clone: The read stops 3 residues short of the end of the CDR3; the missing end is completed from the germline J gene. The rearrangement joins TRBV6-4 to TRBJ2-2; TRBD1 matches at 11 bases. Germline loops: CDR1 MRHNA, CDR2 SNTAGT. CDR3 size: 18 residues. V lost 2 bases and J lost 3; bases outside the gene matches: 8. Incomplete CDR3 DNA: TGTGCCAGCAGTGACGTCCGGGACAGGGGGGACGACACCGGGGAG. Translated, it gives CASSDVRDRGDDTGE. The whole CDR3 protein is CASSDVRDRGDDTGELFF.